This T cell receptor beta chain was identified during a study of shared clonotypes between healthy human individuals. On the study more broadly: The plates for each donor numbered three CD4 naive, three CD4 memory, two CD8 naive and one CD8 memory.

The V gene's germline CDR1 is MDHEN and CDR2 SYDVKM. CDR3 length equals 17 residues. Losses at the gene ends were 2 bases for V and 7 bases for J; bases not matched to a gene: 10. Division of CD4+ cells produced a CD45RA+ naive subset and a CD45RA-negative memory subset. About this clone itself: What it binds is unknown.

Study-wide points: Naive CD4 clonotypes were shared across several donors at roughly 5.3%. Researchers sampled only blood; tissue repertoires likely differ.

Data came from immunoSEQ multiplex PCR; TCRdb stores just in-frame clones and leaves some out. The table records roughly 1,000,000 clones, approximately 80% of them present only once. The chain joins TRBV28 to TRBJ2-2; the match to TRBD2 covers 10 bases. The source of this sequence is a man between 18 and 29 years old in good health. Some clones in this sample may be carry-over from other donors' samples. Sequenced: memory CD4+ T cells from PBMCs. Subset given: CD45RA-negative fraction. CDR3 sequence (DNA): TGTGCCAGCAGTTTACCCCCCCTAGCGGGAGAAATCGGGGAGCTGTTTTTT. Translating it yields CASSLPPLAGEIGELFF. Together with reference TRBV28 and TRBJ2-2, the CDR3 gives the full variable domain: DVKVTQSSRYLVKRTGEKVFLECVQDMDHENMFWYRQDPGLGLRLIYFSYDVKMKEKGDIPEGYSVSREKKERFSLILESASTNQTSMYLCASSLPPLAGEIGELFFGEGSRLTVL.